The T cell receptor (beta chain) described here comes from a study of blood T cell repertoires in COVID-19. Libraries were prepared by immunoSEQ multiplex PCR; TCRdb keeps only in-frame clonotypes and omits some of them. The sample contains about 200,000 clones, roughly 84% of which appear only once. V was cut by 0 bases and J by 5 bases, with 19 bases left in between. Germline V gene sequence: CDR1 MNHEY, CDR2 SMNVEV (reference sequence). The CDR3 runs 17 residues. This receptor was obtained from a woman in her forties who had recovered from COVID-19. What was sequenced was peripheral blood. V and J are TRBV27 and TRBJ1-1; possible D gene TRBD1, 5 bases. The CDR3 spells CASSLSLAGDAGTEAFF. The CDR3 DNA reads as TGTGCCAGCAGTTTATCGTTGGCGGGGGACGCCGGGACTGAAGCTTTCTTT.